The next 3 T cell receptor beta chains were all read from a single sample in a study of identical twins. TCRdb re-derived calls from the 5' RACE reads in MiXCR, one entry per CDR3 protein. The table has 450,000 to 650,000 distinct CDR3 sequences, around 15% seen once. Another study also made use of these data, one on yellow fever vaccine responses in identical twins.

Sequences were obtained from CD4+ T cells sorted from blood. The receptors originated from a woman aged 18 to 35 in good health.

The chain couples TRBV15 to TRBJ1-3; the D gene is possibly TRBD1 (6 bases). Germline loops: CDR1 LNHNV, CDR2 YYDKDF (reference sequence). The CDR3 has 17 residues. V was cut by 1 base and J by 3 bases, with 16 bases left in between. CDR3: CATSRGTGQTFGNTIYF. DNA of the CDR3: TGTGCCACCAGCAGAGGAACTGGACAGACCTTTGGAAACACCATATATTTT.

The J gene is TRBJ2-2, the V gene TRBV10-2; tentative D call: TRBD2 (5 bases). The CDR3 is made up of 14 amino acids. The germline V and J ends were trimmed by 2 bases and 8 bases, with 12 bases remaining between them. From germline, CDR1 is WSHSY and CDR2 SAAADI. The CDR3 is CASSERLAFGELFF. The CDR3 region has the DNA TGCGCCAGCAGTGAGCGGCTAGCCTTTGGGGAGCTGTTTTTT.

The sample holds a few counts of this clonotype. The rearrangement links TRBV6-7 to TRBJ2-2, with TRBD1 matching 11 bases. TRBV6-7 is an open reading frame, and its role is uncertain. Trimming took 11 bases from V and 6 from J; bases not matched to a gene: 14. The CDR3 extends over 16 amino acids. The chain's CDR3 is CAVGQGAIIPPGELFF. The CDR3 nucleotides read TGTGCCGTCGGACAGGGGGCGATCATCCCTCCCGGGGAGCTGTTTTTT.